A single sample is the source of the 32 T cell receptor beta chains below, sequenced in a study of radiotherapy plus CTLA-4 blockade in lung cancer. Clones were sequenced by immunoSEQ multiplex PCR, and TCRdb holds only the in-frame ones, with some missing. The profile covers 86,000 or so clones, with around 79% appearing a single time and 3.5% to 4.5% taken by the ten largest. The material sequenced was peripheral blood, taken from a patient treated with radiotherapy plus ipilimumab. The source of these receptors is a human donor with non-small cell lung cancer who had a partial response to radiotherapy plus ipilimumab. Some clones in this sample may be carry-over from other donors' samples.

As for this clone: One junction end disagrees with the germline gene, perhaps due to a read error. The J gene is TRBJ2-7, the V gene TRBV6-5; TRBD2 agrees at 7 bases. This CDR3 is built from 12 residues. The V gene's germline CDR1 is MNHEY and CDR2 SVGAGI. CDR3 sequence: CASSSPRLAVNF. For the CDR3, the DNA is TGTGCCAGCAGTTCGCCCCGCCTAGCGGTGAACTTC.

CDR3 sequence: CASSFTGTNYGYTF. CDR3 in DNA: TGCGCCAGCAGCTTTACAGGGACCAACTATGGCTACACCTTC. The rearrangement links TRBV5-1 to TRBJ1-2; the D gene is possibly TRBD1 (6 bases). Germline V CDR1 and CDR2: SGHRS, YFSETQ. The CDR3 is made up of 14 amino acids. The V gene lost 2 bases and the J gene lost 2 bases, with 10 bases spanning the gap.

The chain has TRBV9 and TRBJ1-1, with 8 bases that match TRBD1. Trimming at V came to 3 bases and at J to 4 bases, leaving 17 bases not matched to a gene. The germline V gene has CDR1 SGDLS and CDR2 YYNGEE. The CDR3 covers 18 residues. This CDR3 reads CASSAPDVDRERGTEAFF. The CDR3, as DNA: TGTGCCAGCAGCGCCCCCGACGTGGACAGGGAACGGGGCACTGAAGCTTTCTTT.

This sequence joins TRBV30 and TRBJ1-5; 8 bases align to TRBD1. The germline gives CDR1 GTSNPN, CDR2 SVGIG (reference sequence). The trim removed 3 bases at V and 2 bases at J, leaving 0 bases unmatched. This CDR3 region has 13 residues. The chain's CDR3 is CAWSRGRNQPQHF. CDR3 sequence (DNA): TGTGCCTGGAGCAGGGGGCGCAATCAGCCCCAGCATTTT.

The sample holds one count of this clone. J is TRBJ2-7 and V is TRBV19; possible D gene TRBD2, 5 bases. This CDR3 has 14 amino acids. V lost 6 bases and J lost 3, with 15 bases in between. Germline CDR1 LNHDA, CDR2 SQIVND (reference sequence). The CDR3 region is CASSMASGDYEQYF. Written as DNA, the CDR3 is TGTGCCAGTAGCATGGCCAGCGGAGACTACGAGCAGTACTTC.

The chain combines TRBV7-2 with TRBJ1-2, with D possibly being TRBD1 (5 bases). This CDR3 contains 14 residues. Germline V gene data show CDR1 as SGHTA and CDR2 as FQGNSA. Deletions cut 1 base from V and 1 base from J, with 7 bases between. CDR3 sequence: CASSLGGSNYGYTF. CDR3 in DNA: TGTGCCAGCAGCTTAGGGGGCAGTAACTATGGCTACACCTTC.

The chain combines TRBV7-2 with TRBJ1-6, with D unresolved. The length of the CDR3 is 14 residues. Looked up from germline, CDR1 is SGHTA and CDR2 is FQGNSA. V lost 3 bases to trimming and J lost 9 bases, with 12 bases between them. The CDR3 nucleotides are TGTGCCAGCAGCTTCGGGAGCAGAAGTTCACCCCTCCACTTT. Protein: CASSFGSRSSPLHF.

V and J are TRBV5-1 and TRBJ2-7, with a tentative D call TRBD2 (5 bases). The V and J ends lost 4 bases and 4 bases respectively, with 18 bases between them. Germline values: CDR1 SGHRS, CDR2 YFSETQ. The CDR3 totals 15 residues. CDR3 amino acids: CASSQDPGMAYEQYF. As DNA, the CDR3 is TGCGCCAGCAGCCAGGATCCGGGAATGGCTTACGAGCAGTACTTC.

The CDR3 bases are TGTGCCAGCAGTGAAAGAAAGAACAGGGGGAACATTCAGTACTTC. Protein sequence: CASSERKNRGNIQYF. This chain connects TRBV2 to TRBJ2-4; TRBD1 aligns across 8 bases. The CDR3 has 15 residues. The germline gives CDR1 SNHLY, CDR2 FYNNEI. The junction had 7 bases not matched to a gene; V was cut back by 2 bases and J by 7 bases.

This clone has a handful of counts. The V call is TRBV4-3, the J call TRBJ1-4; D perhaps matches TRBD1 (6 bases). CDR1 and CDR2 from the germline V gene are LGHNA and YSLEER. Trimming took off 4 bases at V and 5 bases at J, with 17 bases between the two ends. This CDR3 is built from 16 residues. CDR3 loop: CASSRSLLQGNEKLFF. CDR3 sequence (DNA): TGCGCCAGCAGCCGTTCCCTACTCCAGGGGAATGAAAAACTGTTTTTT.

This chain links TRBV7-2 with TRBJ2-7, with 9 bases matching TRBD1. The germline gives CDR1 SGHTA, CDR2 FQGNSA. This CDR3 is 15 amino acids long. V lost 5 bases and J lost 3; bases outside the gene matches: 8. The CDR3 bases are TGTGCCAGCAGCCCCACCGGGGACAGGGACTACGAGCAGTACTTC. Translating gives CASSPTGDRDYEQYF.

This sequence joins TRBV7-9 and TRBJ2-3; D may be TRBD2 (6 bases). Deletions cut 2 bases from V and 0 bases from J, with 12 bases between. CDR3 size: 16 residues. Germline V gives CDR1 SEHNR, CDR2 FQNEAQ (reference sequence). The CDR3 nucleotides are TGTGCCAGCAGCTTAACTAGCAGCACTAGCACAGATACGCAGTATTTT. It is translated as CASSLTSSTSTDTQYF.

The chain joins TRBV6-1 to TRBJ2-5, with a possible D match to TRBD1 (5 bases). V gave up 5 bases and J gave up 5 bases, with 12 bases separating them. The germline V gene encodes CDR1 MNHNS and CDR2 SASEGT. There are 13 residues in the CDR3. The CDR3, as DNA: TGTGCCAGCAGTTCGTTGGGGCGGGAGACCCAGTACTTC. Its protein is CASSSLGRETQYF.

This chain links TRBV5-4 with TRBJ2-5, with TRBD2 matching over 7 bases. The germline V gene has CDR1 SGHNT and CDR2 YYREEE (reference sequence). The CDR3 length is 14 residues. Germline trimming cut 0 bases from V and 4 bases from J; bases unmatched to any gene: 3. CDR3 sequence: CASSLAGTTETQYF. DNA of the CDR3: TGTGCCAGCAGCTTGGCCGGGACTACAGAGACCCAGTACTTC.

CDR3 nucleotides: TGCGCCAGCAGCTTGGGAGGACTAGCGGGAGTTGGCACCGGGGAGCTGTTTTTT. Encoded protein: CASSLGGLAGVGTGELFF. The genes are TRBV5-1 and TRBJ2-2, with 13 bases matching TRBD2. CDR1 is SGHRS, CDR2 YFSETQ, per germline. V shed 0 bases and J 4 bases; nucleotides not matched to a gene: 6. This CDR3 region has 18 residues.

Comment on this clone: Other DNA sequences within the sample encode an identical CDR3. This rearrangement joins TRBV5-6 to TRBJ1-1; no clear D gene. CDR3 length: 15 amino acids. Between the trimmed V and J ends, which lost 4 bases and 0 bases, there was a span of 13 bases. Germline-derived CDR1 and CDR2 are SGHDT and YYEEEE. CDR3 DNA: TGTGCCAGCAGCCCATTCGGGAACCTGAACACTGAAGCTTTCTTT. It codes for CASSPFGNLNTEAFF.

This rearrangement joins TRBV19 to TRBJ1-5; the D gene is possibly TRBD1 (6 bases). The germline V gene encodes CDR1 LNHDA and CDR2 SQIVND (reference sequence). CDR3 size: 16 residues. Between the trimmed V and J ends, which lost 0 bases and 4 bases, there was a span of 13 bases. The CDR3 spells CASSIDRGRTNQPQHF. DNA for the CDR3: TGTGCCAGTAGTATAGACAGGGGTCGGACGAATCAGCCCCAGCATTTT.

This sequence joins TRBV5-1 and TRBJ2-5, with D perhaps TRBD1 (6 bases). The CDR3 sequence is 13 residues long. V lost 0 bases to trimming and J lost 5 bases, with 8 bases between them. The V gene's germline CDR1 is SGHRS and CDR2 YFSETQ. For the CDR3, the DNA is TGCGCCAGCAGCTTGGGGGGGCGGGAGACCCAGTACTTC. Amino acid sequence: CASSLGGRETQYF. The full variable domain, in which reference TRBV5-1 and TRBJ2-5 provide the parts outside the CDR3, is KAGVTQTPRYLIKTRGQQVTLSCSPISGHRSVSWYQQTPGQGLQFLFEYFSETQRNKGNFPGRFSGRQFSNSRSEMNVSTLELGDSALYLCASSLGGRETQYFGPGTRLLVL.

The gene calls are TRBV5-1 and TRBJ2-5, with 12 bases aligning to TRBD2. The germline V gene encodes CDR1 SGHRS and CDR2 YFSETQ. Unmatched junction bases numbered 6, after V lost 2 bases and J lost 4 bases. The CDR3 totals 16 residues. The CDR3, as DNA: TGCGCCAGCAGCTTCAACCCTAGCGGGAGGGCAGAGACCCAGTACTTC. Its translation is CASSFNPSGRAETQYF. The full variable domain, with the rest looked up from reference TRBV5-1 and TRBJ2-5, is KAGVTQTPRYLIKTRGQQVTLSCSPISGHRSVSWYQQTPGQGLQFLFEYFSETQRNKGNFPGRFSGRQFSNSRSEMNVSTLELGDSALYLCASSFNPSGRAETQYFGPGTRLLVL.

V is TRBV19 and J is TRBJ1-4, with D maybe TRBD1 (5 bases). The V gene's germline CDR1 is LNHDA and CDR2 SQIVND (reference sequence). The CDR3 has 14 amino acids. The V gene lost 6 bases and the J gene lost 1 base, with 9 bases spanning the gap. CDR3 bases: TGTGCCAGTAGGATTCAGGGAACTAATGAAAAACTGTTTTTT. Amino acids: CASRIQGTNEKLFF.

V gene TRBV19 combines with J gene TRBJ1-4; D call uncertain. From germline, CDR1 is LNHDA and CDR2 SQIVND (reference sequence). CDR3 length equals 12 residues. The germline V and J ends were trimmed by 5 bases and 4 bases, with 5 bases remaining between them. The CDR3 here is CASSHYNEKLFF. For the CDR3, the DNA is TGTGCCAGTAGTCACTATAATGAAAAACTGTTTTTT.

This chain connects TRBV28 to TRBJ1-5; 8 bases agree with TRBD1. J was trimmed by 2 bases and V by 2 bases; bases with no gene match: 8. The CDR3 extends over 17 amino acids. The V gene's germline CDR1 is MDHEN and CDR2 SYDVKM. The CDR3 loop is CASSLIGQGRGNQPQHF. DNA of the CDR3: TGTGCCAGCAGTTTAATAGGACAGGGAAGGGGCAATCAGCCCCAGCATTTT. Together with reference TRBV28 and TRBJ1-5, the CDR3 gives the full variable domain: DVKVTQSSRYLVKRTGEKVFLECVQDMDHENMFWYRQDPGLGLRLIYFSYDVKMKEKGDIPEGYSVSREKKERFSLILESASTNQTSMYLCASSLIGQGRGNQPQHFGDGTRLSIL.

The DNA of the CDR3 is TGTGCCAGCAGCTTAGCGCCGACCGGGATCTCCTACGAGCAGTACTTC. It yields the protein CASSLAPTGISYEQYF. The chain combines TRBV7-2 with TRBJ2-7, with D maybe TRBD2 (5 bases). This CDR3 spans 16 amino acids. The V end was cut by 0 bases, the J end by 0 bases, with 12 bases between. Germline V gene lookup returns CDR1 SGHTA and CDR2 FQGNSA.

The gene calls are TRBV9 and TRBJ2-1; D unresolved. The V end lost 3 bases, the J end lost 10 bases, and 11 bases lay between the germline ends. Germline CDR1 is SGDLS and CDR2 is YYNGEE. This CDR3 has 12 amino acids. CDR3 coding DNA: TGTGCCAGCAGCGCCCTAGGCTACGAGCAGTTCTTC. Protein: CASSALGYEQFF.

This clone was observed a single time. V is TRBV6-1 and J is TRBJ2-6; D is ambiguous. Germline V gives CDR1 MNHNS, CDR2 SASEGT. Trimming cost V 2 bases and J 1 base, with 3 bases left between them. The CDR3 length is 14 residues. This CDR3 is CASSELSGANVLTF. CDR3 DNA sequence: TGTGCCAGCAGTGAACTATCTGGGGCCAACGTCCTGACTTTC.

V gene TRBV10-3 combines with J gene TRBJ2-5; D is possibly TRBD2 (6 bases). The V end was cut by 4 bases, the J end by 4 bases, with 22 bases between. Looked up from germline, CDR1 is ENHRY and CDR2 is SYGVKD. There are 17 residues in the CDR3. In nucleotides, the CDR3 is TGTGCCATCAGTGGGGGCGGGGACCGGGGTTTCGCAGAGACCCAGTACTTC. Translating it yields CAISGGGDRGFAETQYF.

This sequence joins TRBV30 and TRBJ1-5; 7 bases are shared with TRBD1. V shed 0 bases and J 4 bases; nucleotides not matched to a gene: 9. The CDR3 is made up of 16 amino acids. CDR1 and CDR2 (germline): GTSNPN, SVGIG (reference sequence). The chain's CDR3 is CAWSVRLAGGNQPQHF. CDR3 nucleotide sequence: TGTGCCTGGAGTGTAAGGTTGGCAGGGGGAAATCAGCCCCAGCATTTT.

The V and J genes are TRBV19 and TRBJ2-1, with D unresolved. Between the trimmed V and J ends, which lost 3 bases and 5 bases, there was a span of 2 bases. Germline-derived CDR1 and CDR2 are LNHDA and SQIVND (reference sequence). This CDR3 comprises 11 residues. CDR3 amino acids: CASSIDNEQFF. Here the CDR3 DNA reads TGTGCCAGTAGTATCGACAATGAGCAGTTCTTC.

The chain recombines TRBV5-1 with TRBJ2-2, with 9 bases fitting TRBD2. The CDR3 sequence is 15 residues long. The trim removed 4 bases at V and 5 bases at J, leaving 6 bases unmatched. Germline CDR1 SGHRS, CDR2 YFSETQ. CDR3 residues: CASSLRLAGTGELFF. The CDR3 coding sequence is TGCGCCAGCAGCCTACGGCTAGCGGGGACCGGGGAGCTGTTTTTT.

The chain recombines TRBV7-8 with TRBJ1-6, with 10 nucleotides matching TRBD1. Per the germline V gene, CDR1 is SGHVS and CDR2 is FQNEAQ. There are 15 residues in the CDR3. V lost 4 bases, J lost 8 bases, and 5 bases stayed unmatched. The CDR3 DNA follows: TGTGCCAGCAGCTCCTACGGGACAGGGGATTCACCCCTCCACTTT. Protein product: CASSSYGTGDSPLHF.

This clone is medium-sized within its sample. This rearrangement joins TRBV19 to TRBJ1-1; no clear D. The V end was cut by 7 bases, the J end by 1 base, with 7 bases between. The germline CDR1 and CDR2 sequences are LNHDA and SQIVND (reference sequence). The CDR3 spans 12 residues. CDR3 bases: TGTGCCAGTACCCCAGGGAACACTGAAGCTTTCTTT. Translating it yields CASTPGNTEAFF.

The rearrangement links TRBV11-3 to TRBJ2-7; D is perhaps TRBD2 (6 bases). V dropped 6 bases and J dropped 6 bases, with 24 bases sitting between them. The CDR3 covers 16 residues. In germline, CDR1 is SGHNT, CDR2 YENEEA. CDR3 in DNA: TGTGCCAGCAGTCTGTTTTCTGGTGGAGGGTCTCTCGAGCAGTACTTC. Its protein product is CASSLFSGGGSLEQYF.